What follows are 9 T cell receptor beta chains derived from one specimen sequenced in a study of blood T cell repertoires in COVID-19. Sequencing was performed with immunoSEQ multiplex PCR; in TCRdb, only in-frame clones are kept and a portion is missing. The sample holds over 110,000 clones; approximately 87% are singletons and the top ten take 3.5% to 5%. The sample taken for sequencing was PBMCs or T cells enriched from blood (not recorded which). The receptors come from a man aged 45-60 years in a cohort exposed to, infected with or recovered from COVID-19 (not recorded which).

The chain carries TRBV5-4 and TRBJ2-3; 9 bases line up with TRBD2. The CDR3 runs 15 residues. CDR1 is SGHNT, CDR2 YYREEE, per germline (reference sequence). V shed 10 bases and J 3 bases; nucleotides not matched to a gene: 12. The CDR3 DNA is TGTGCCGCCGGCGGGGCGGGAGGGCCAACAGATACGCAGTATTTT. As protein: CAAGGAGGPTDTQYF.

The gene calls are TRBV21-1 and TRBJ1-2; the tabulated D call, TRBD1, remains unverified against the DNA. TRBV21-1 is a recognized pseudogene. The CDR3 length is 16 residues. The CDR3 loop is CASSRDEQGARSGYTF. CDR3 sequence (DNA): TGTGCCAGCAGCAGGGATGAACAGGGGGCCCGATCGGGCTACACCTTC.

The chain joins TRBV9 to TRBJ1-2, with 7 bases fitting TRBD1. The V gene's germline CDR1 is SGDLS and CDR2 YYNGEE. The CDR3 covers 17 residues. Losses at the gene ends were 0 bases for V and 4 bases for J; bases not matched to a gene: 12. CDR3 nucleotide sequence: TGTGCCAGCAGCGTAGGGATTACAGGGGTCGGGGGCTATGGCTACACCTTC. This gives the protein CASSVGITGVGGYGYTF.

The rearrangement joins TRBV5-1 to TRBJ1-2, with 8 bases that match TRBD1. This CDR3 is built from 14 residues. The V gene's germline CDR1 is SGHRS and CDR2 YFSETQ. Losses at the gene ends were 4 bases for V and 4 bases for J; bases not matched to a gene: 6. This CDR3 reads CASSPDRATYGYTF. The CDR3 DNA reads as TGCGCCAGCAGCCCGGACAGGGCTACCTATGGCTACACCTTC.

This clone is a singleton in its sample. This chain links TRBV10-3 with TRBJ2-3; 7 bases fit TRBD2. The length of the CDR3 is 15 residues. Trimming took 3 bases from V and 5 from J; bases not matched to a gene: 8. Germline V gene sequence: CDR1 ENHRY, CDR2 SYGVKD. CDR3 in amino acids: CAISDGGGRGDTQYF. The CDR3 DNA sequence: TGTGCCATCAGTGACGGGGGAGGGCGGGGAGATACGCAGTATTTT.

The rearrangement uses TRBV2 and TRBJ1-1; 9 bases map to TRBD1. Germline V lookup: CDR1 SNHLY, CDR2 FYNNEI. Germline trimming cut 3 bases from V and 7 bases from J; bases unmatched to any gene: 12. The length of the CDR3 is 16 residues. CDR3 DNA sequence: TGTGCCAGCAGTGACGGATGGACAGGGGAACAAGGTGAAGCTTTCTTT. Protein sequence: CASSDGWTGEQGEAFF. Variable domain in full (rest from reference TRBV2 and TRBJ1-1): EPEVTQTPSHQVTQMGQEVILRCVPISNHLYFYWYRQILGQKVEFLVSFYNNEISEKSEIFDDQFSVERPDGSNFTLKIRSTKLEDSAMYFCASSDGWTGEQGEAFFGQGTRLTVV.

The CDR3: CASSPGLAPSEADTQYF. The CDR3 nucleotides are TGTGCCAGCAGTCCAGGACTAGCCCCCTCTGAGGCAGATACGCAGTATTTT. V gene TRBV6-6 combines with J gene TRBJ2-3; 8 nucleotides agree with TRBD2. The CDR3 length is 17 residues. The germline V gene encodes CDR1 MNHNY and CDR2 SVGAGI (reference sequence). V trimming: 5 bases; J trimming: 4 bases; junction bases outside the gene matches: 14.

This clone appeared once. The chain links TRBV4-3 to TRBJ1-2, with 9 bases identical to TRBD1. V lost 5 bases to trimming and J lost 6 bases; unmatched junction nucleotides: 7. Germline V gives CDR1 LGHNA, CDR2 YSLEER. This CDR3 spans 14 amino acids. Written as DNA, the CDR3 is TGCGCCAGCAGCGCCACACAGGGGGCGGATGGCTACACCTTC. Encoded protein: CASSATQGADGYTF.

The chain combines TRBV5-4 with TRBJ1-2; 9 bases align to TRBD1. V lost 3 bases to trimming and J lost 3 bases; unmatched junction nucleotides: 6. The CDR3 sequence is 15 residues long. The germline CDR1 and CDR2 sequences are SGHNT and YYREEE (reference sequence). The CDR3 is CASSSDRGAYYGYTF. The CDR3 DNA reads as TGTGCCAGCAGCTCGGACAGGGGCGCCTACTATGGCTACACCTTC.